These T cell receptor beta chains were read from a single sample in a study of memory CD4+ T cells and cytomegalovirus serostatus. Clones were sequenced by immunoSEQ multiplex PCR, and TCRdb holds only the in-frame ones, with some missing. The repertoire holds roughly 56,000 clones, around 80% seen once, with approximately 0.44% in the top ten. The sequenced material came from memory CD4+ T cells from blood. The receptors derive from an adult in good health and CMV-seronegative. CDR3s include the opening cysteine and the closing phenylalanine or tryptophan. The D gene is left open where the match is weak. Clone size appears in some rows only: once, few, many, or a class for an expanded clone.

CDR3 DNA | CDR3 protein | V gene | D gene | J gene | clone size
TGTGCCAGCAGCTCCCTAGCGAGGGGAGAGACCCAGTACTTC | CASSSLARGETQYF | TRBV7-2 | . | TRBJ2-5 | .
TGTGCCACCAGCGAACTAGCGGGGCCCTACAATGAGCAGTTCTTC | CATSELAGPYNEQFF | TRBV15 | TRBD2 | TRBJ2-1 | .
TGTGCCAGCAGCGCCCGGACAGACGTTGAAGCTTTCTTT | CASSARTDVEAFF | TRBV7-9 | . | TRBJ1-1 | .
TGTGCCAGCAGCCTACTTACAGGGGGCGGCTACACCTTC | CASSLLTGGGYTF | TRBV11-2 | TRBD1 | TRBJ1-2 | .
TGTGCCTGGACCCCGAGGGGGGGCATCACAGATACGCAGTATTTT | CAWTPRGGITDTQYF | TRBV30 | . | TRBJ2-3 | .
TGTGCCAGCAGCTTGAGGTTGCTAGCGGACTACAATGAGCAGTTCTTC | CASSLRLLADYNEQFF | TRBV5-6 | TRBD2 | TRBJ2-1 | .
TGTGCCAGCTCACCAAGGGAGGGGATGAACACCGGGGAGCTGTTTTTT | CASSPREGMNTGELFF | TRBV18 | TRBD2 | TRBJ2-2 | .
TGTGCCAGCAGTGGTGGTTCCTATAATTCACCCCTCCACTTT | CASSGGSYNSPLHF | TRBV6-1 | . | TRBJ1-6 | .
TGTGCCACCTTCCGGAATGGCTACACCTTC | CATFRNGYTF | TRBV28 | . | TRBJ1-2 | .
TGTGCCAGCAGCGTAGTATCCAGCACTGAAGCTTTCTTT | CASSVVSSTEAFF | TRBV9 | . | TRBJ1-1 | .
TGTGCCAGCAGTTTACTGACAGGGAAGGGCTACACCTTC | CASSLLTGKGYTF | TRBV28 | TRBD1 | TRBJ1-2 | .
TGTGCCAGCAGTGAGGGGGGGCCCGCCAGGTTGTACTTC | CASSEGGPARLYF | TRBV2 | . | TRBJ2-5 | .
TGTGCCAGCAGTGAAGGGGAGGGAAACCAGTACTTC | CASSEGEGNQYF | TRBV25-1 | TRBD2 | TRBJ2-5 | .
TGTGCCTGGAGTAGGGGGACAGTTACTAATTCACCCCTCCACTTT | CAWSRGTVTNSPLHF | TRBV30 | TRBD1 | TRBJ1-6 | few
TGTGCCAGCAGCCCCAGGGAGGGATCACCCCTCCACTTT | CASSPREGSPLHF | TRBV7-9 | . | TRBJ1-6 | .
TGTGCCAGCAGTACCTCAGCCGGGACAGGGAACTATGGCTACACCTTC | CASSTSAGTGNYGYTF | TRBV6-6 | TRBD1 | TRBJ1-2 | .
TGTGCCAGCAGCTTATCTGGGGTTGGGACTGAAGCTTTCTTT | CASSLSGVGTEAFF | TRBV7-9 | . | TRBJ1-1 | medium-sized
TGTGCCAGCTCACTTGGACAGGGATGGGAGTACTTC | CASSLGQGWEYF | TRBV18 | TRBD1 | TRBJ2-7 | few
TGTGCCAGCAGCTTAAGACAGAGGGACAAAAACATTCAGTACTTC | CASSLRQRDKNIQYF | TRBV7-2 | . | TRBJ2-4 | .
TGCGCCAGCAGCCAAGAAAGGTCAGGCGAGGGAGCTTTCTTT | CASSQERSGEGAFF | TRBV4-1 | . | TRBJ1-1 | .
TGTGCCAGCAGCTTCTCAGGGGGGGGAAACACCATATATTTT | CASSFSGGGNTIYF | TRBV5-4 | TRBD1 | TRBJ1-3 | .
TGTGCCAGTAGACGGGGGGGCCTCTACAATGAGCAGTTCTTC | CASRRGGLYNEQFF | TRBV19 | TRBD2 | TRBJ2-1 | once
TGTGCCAGCACCCCCCGTGTGGGGACAGGGAACACCGGGGAGCTGTTTTTT | CASTPRVGTGNTGELFF | TRBV7-2 | TRBD1 | TRBJ2-2 | .
TGTGCCAGTCGTTCCTTCCAGGGGGCGGGTAATTCACCCCTCCACTTT | CASRSFQGAGNSPLHF | TRBV27 | TRBD1 | TRBJ1-6 | .
TGTGCCAGCAGCTTAAGGGGCGGGGGCACAGATACGCAGTATTTT | CASSLRGGGTDTQYF | TRBV7-2 | . | TRBJ2-3 | .
TGTGCCAGCAGTCGAGGGGGCAGCAATCAGCCCCAGCATTTT | CASSRGGSNQPQHF | TRBV5-4 | TRBD1 | TRBJ1-5 | .
TGTGCCAGCAGCTTAACGTTTTGGAACACTGAAGCTTTCTTT | CASSLTFWNTEAFF | TRBV7-2 | . | TRBJ1-1 | .
TGTGCCAGCAGCTTAGGCGGTCCCCGAGAGACCCAGTACTTC | CASSLGGPRETQYF | TRBV7-3 | . | TRBJ2-5 | .
TGTGCCAGCAGCCCGGGACAGATCTATGGCTACACCTTC | CASSPGQIYGYTF | TRBV28 | TRBD1 | TRBJ1-2 | .
TGTGCCAGCAGTATCCGGGACAGCTATGGCTACACCTTC | CASSIRDSYGYTF | TRBV2 | TRBD1 | TRBJ1-2 | few
TGTGCCAGCAGCTTCTCCGAGGGCGGGGGGAACACCATATATTTT | CASSFSEGGGNTIYF | TRBV11-2 | . | TRBJ1-3 | .
TGTGCCAGCAGCGGCGGGGTTCAAGAGACCCAGTACTTC | CASSGGVQETQYF | TRBV9 | . | TRBJ2-5 | medium-sized
TGTGCCAGCAGTTTTTTTAGGGAAGCCGGGGAGCTGTTTTTT | CASSFFREAGELFF | TRBV27 | . | TRBJ2-2 | .
TGTGCCAGCAGCTTAGGGGGTTCAGAGACCCAGTACTTC | CASSLGGSETQYF | TRBV11-1 | . | TRBJ2-5 | .
TGTGCCACCAGCAGAGGGGACAGGACCTACACCGGGGAGCTGTTTTTT | CATSRGDRTYTGELFF | TRBV15 | TRBD1 | TRBJ2-2 | .
TGCGCCAGCAGCCCATCGGGTACAGGGATGGGACAGTTCTTC | CASSPSGTGMGQFF | TRBV5-1 | . | TRBJ2-1 | few
TGTGCCAGCAGCCAAGTAGGGCAAGGAGATACGCAGTATTTT | CASSQVGQGDTQYF | TRBV14 | . | TRBJ2-3 | once
TGTGCCAGCAGCTCCTACAGGGGTAAGGACACTGAAGCTTTCTTT | CASSSYRGKDTEAFF | TRBV7-9 | TRBD1 | TRBJ1-1 | .
TGTGCCAGCAGTTTATCAGGGTCAAAGGCCTACGAGCAGTACTTC | CASSLSGSKAYEQYF | TRBV28 | . | TRBJ2-7 | .
TGTGCCAGTAGTATAGATAATTCCCAGGGCGGCTACACCTTC | CASSIDNSQGGYTF | TRBV19 | . | TRBJ1-2 | .
TGTGCCAGCAGTGCCGGCCTTAACTCAGGGAATCAGCCCCAGCATTTT | CASSAGLNSGNQPQHF | TRBV2 | . | TRBJ1-5 | .
TGCGCCAGCAGCTGGAGACTAGCGGGGGATCGCAATGAGCAGTTCTTC | CASSWRLAGDRNEQFF | TRBV4-3 | TRBD2 | TRBJ2-1 | .
TGTGCCAGCAGTGAAGAAGACGGTGGAAACACCATATATTTT | CASSEEDGGNTIYF | TRBV6-1 | . | TRBJ1-3 | .
TGTGCCAGCAGCTGGGGATGGGCTCGAAATTCACCCCTCCACTTT | CASSWGWARNSPLHF | TRBV5-4 | . | TRBJ1-6 | .
TGTGCCATCAGTAGGGGCACAGATACGCAGTATTTT | CAISRGTDTQYF | TRBV10-3 | . | TRBJ2-3 | .
TGTGCCAGTAGTATCTCCCCCAGGGGGAACACTGAAGCTTTCTTT | CASSISPRGNTEAFF | TRBV19 | . | TRBJ1-1 | .
TGTGCCAGCAGCGTAGAGGGACAGGGATCAAAACTGTTTTTT | CASSVEGQGSKLFF | TRBV5-5 | TRBD1 | TRBJ1-4 | .
TGTGCCAGCAGCCGACGGGGGACAGGCCTCTCTGGGGCCAACGTCCTGACTTTC | CASSRRGTGLSGANVLTF | TRBV7-3 | TRBD1 | TRBJ2-6 | once
TGCGCCAGCAGCTGGGGACAGAGCTCTGGAAACACCATATATTTT | CASSWGQSSGNTIYF | TRBV5-1 | TRBD1 | TRBJ1-3 | few
TGTGCCAGCAGAGAGCGAATAGGCAATCAGCCCCAGCATTTT | CASRERIGNQPQHF | TRBV2 | . | TRBJ1-5 | .
TGTGCCAGTAGTATGCGCGGACTTGAGCAGTTCTTC | CASSMRGLEQFF | TRBV19 | . | TRBJ2-1 | few
TGCGCCAGCAGCTTGGCGACAGGGGCATTTGGCTACACCTTC | CASSLATGAFGYTF | TRBV5-1 | TRBD1 | TRBJ1-2 | .
TGCGCCAGCAGCTTGGAAGGGCAGGTTGCTCCTAACTATGGCTACACCTTC | CASSLEGQVAPNYGYTF | TRBV5-1 | . | TRBJ1-2 | .